These T cell receptor beta chains were read from a single sample in a study of chronic HIV infection and antiretroviral therapy. Each CDR3 protein is one row after TCRdb ran MiXCR on the 5' RACE reads. This sample has 40,000 to 50,000 distinct CDR3 sequences; about 20% occur once, and the top ten carry under 3.5%. The sample taken for sequencing was peripheral blood. The receptor set was obtained from an adult who had HIV and had not received antiretroviral therapy, or was an uninfected healthy control (not recorded which). The CDR3 runs from the conserved cysteine through the conserved F or W. D genes are given only for firm matches. Expanded clones get a size class; other rows say once, few or many, or leave the size out.

clone_size: .; d_call: .; j_call: TRBJ2-7; v_call: TRBV28; cdr3_aa: CASSFSAYEQYF; cdr3_nt: TGTGCCAGCAGTTTCTCGGCCTACGAGCAGTACTTC
clone_size: .; d_call: .; j_call: TRBJ1-3; v_call: TRBV4-1; cdr3_aa: CASSQALWIGNTIYF; cdr3_nt: TGCGCCAGCAGCCAAGCGTTGTGGATCGGGAACACCATATATTTT
clone_size: few; d_call: .; j_call: TRBJ2-7; v_call: TRBV4-1; cdr3_aa: CASSQESSGGSYEQYF; cdr3_nt: TGCGCCAGCAGCCAAGAGTCCTCCGGGGGTTCCTACGAGCAGTACTTC
clone_size: few; d_call: TRBD1; j_call: TRBJ1-5; v_call: TRBV20-1; cdr3_aa: CSVLRDRRPNQPQHF; cdr3_nt: TGCAGTGTACTCCGGGACAGGCGTCCCAATCAGCCCCAGCATTTT
clone_size: .; d_call: .; j_call: TRBJ1-2; v_call: TRBV19; cdr3_aa: CASSIEGSGYTF; cdr3_nt: TGTGCCAGTAGTATCGAGGGGAGCGGCTACACCTTC
clone_size: few; d_call: .; j_call: TRBJ1-2; v_call: TRBV4-1; cdr3_aa: CATRDPLLKGDGYTF; cdr3_nt: TGCGCCACCAGGGATCCCCTTCTTAAGGGCGATGGCTACACCTTC
clone_size: .; d_call: TRBD2; j_call: TRBJ2-1; v_call: TRBV27; cdr3_aa: CASSSSGRAAQFF; cdr3_nt: TGTGCCAGCAGTTCTAGCGGGAGGGCCGCGCAGTTCTTC
clone_size: few; d_call: TRBD1; j_call: TRBJ2-1; v_call: TRBV18; cdr3_aa: CASSPQGVPYNEQFF; cdr3_nt: TGTGCCAGCTCACCTCAGGGGGTCCCCTACAATGAGCAGTTCTTC
clone_size: .; d_call: TRBD2; j_call: TRBJ2-7; v_call: TRBV2; cdr3_aa: CASMGLAGRYEQYF; cdr3_nt: TGTGCCAGCATGGGACTAGCGGGACGGTACGAGCAGTACTTC
clone_size: few; d_call: .; j_call: TRBJ2-7; v_call: TRBV5-1; cdr3_aa: CASSPTTPYYEQYF; cdr3_nt: TGCGCCAGCAGCCCCACTACTCCCTACTACGAGCAGTACTTC
clone_size: few; d_call: .; j_call: TRBJ2-2; v_call: TRBV24-1; cdr3_aa: CATSDFGGTNTGELFF; cdr3_nt: TGTGCCACCAGTGATTTTGGAGGGACGAACACCGGGGAGCTGTTTTTT
clone_size: .; d_call: .; j_call: TRBJ2-3; v_call: TRBV27; cdr3_aa: CASTLRTGTTDTQYF; cdr3_nt: TGTGCCAGCACCCTAAGGACGGGGACCACAGATACGCAGTATTTT
clone_size: .; d_call: TRBD1; j_call: TRBJ2-1; v_call: TRBV2; cdr3_aa: CASSDMGQGYNEQFF; cdr3_nt: TGTGCCAGCAGTGATATGGGACAGGGTTACAATGAGCAGTTCTTC
clone_size: .; d_call: .; j_call: TRBJ1-3; v_call: TRBV5-6; cdr3_aa: CASSLFYRTAQGNTIYF; cdr3_nt: TGTGCCAGCAGCTTGTTCTATAGGACAGCTCAAGGAAACACCATATATTTT
clone_size: .; d_call: .; j_call: TRBJ2-1; v_call: TRBV7-2; cdr3_aa: CASSLVLGLKLGEQFF; cdr3_nt: TGTGCCAGCAGCTTAGTCCTAGGACTAAAGCTAGGCGAGCAGTTCTTC
clone_size: few; d_call: .; j_call: TRBJ2-7; v_call: TRBV28; cdr3_aa: CASSGNSYEQYF; cdr3_nt: TGTGCCAGCTCCGGCAACTCCTACGAGCAGTACTTC
clone_size: .; d_call: .; j_call: TRBJ2-3; v_call: TRBV28; cdr3_aa: CASRWSGTKYAQYF; cdr3_nt: TGTGCCAGCAGGTGGAGCGGGACAAAATATGCGCAGTATTTT
clone_size: .; d_call: TRBD1; j_call: TRBJ2-7; v_call: TRBV28; cdr3_aa: CASSLSLGQGYSSYEQYF; cdr3_nt: TGTGCCAGCAGTTTATCTCTCGGACAGGGTTATAGCTCCTACGAGCAGTACTTC
clone_size: .; d_call: TRBD1; j_call: TRBJ2-4; v_call: TRBV20-1; cdr3_aa: CSARYGQGSQNIQYF; cdr3_nt: TGCAGTGCTCGATACGGACAGGGAAGCCAAAACATTCAGTACTTC
clone_size: few; d_call: .; j_call: TRBJ1-5; v_call: TRBV6-5; cdr3_aa: CASSYSRKGNQPQHF; cdr3_nt: TGTGCCAGCAGTTACTCGAGAAAGGGGAATCAGCCCCAGCATTTT
clone_size: .; d_call: .; j_call: TRBJ1-1; v_call: TRBV7-9; cdr3_aa: CASSSNRQAWTEAFF; cdr3_nt: TGTGCCAGCAGCTCGAACCGACAGGCGTGGACTGAAGCTTTCTTT
clone_size: .; d_call: .; j_call: TRBJ1-1; v_call: TRBV11-2; cdr3_aa: CASSLAGVLTEAFF; cdr3_nt: TGTGCCAGCAGCTTAGCCGGGGTATTAACTGAAGCTTTCTTT
clone_size: .; d_call: TRBD1; j_call: TRBJ2-7; v_call: TRBV4-1; cdr3_aa: CASSHATGVLTYEQYF; cdr3_nt: TGCGCCAGCAGCCACGCGACAGGGGTCCTTACCTACGAGCAGTACTTC
clone_size: .; d_call: .; j_call: TRBJ1-5; v_call: TRBV28; cdr3_aa: CASRRQPDQPQHF; cdr3_nt: TGTGCCAGCAGAAGACAGCCGGATCAGCCCCAGCATTTT
clone_size: few; d_call: .; j_call: TRBJ1-2; v_call: TRBV28; cdr3_aa: CASSLRGGYTF; cdr3_nt: TGTGCCAGCAGTTTACGGGGTGGCTACACCTTC
clone_size: .; d_call: .; j_call: TRBJ1-5; v_call: TRBV28; cdr3_aa: CASQDHSNQPQHF; cdr3_nt: TGTGCCAGCCAAGACCATAGCAATCAGCCCCAGCATTTT
clone_size: .; d_call: .; j_call: TRBJ1-1; v_call: TRBV29-1; cdr3_aa: CSVDYLNTEAFF; cdr3_nt: TGCAGCGTTGATTACTTGAACACTGAAGCTTTCTTT
clone_size: .; d_call: .; j_call: TRBJ1-6; v_call: TRBV6-5; cdr3_aa: CASSLEPGSSSYNSPLHF; cdr3_nt: TGTGCCAGCAGTTTAGAACCAGGCTCCAGCTCCTATAATTCACCCCTCCACTTT
clone_size: few; d_call: .; j_call: TRBJ2-5; v_call: TRBV5-4; cdr3_aa: CASSTPRETQYF; cdr3_nt: TGTGCCAGCAGTACCCCGCGGGAGACCCAGTACTTC
clone_size: many; d_call: .; j_call: TRBJ2-1; v_call: TRBV29-1; cdr3_aa: CSVEGAGPYNEQFF; cdr3_nt: TGCAGCGTTGAGGGAGCGGGCCCCTACAATGAGCAGTTCTTC
clone_size: few; d_call: .; j_call: TRBJ1-2; v_call: TRBV24-1; cdr3_aa: CATSDLDRVGGYTF; cdr3_nt: TGTGCCACCAGTGATTTGGATCGGGTTGGTGGCTACACCTTC
clone_size: .; d_call: .; j_call: TRBJ1-4; v_call: TRBV6-5; cdr3_aa: CASSYGRRINEKLFF; cdr3_nt: TGTGCCAGCAGTTACGGTCGACGGATTAATGAAAAACTGTTTTTT
clone_size: few; d_call: .; j_call: TRBJ2-7; v_call: TRBV28; cdr3_aa: CASGISYEQYF; cdr3_nt: TGTGCCAGCGGGATTTCCTACGAGCAGTACTTC
clone_size: .; d_call: .; j_call: TRBJ1-1; v_call: TRBV11-1; cdr3_aa: CASSRGAGNTEAFF; cdr3_nt: TGTGCCAGCAGCAGGGGGGCTGGGAACACTGAAGCTTTCTTT
clone_size: .; d_call: .; j_call: TRBJ2-7; v_call: TRBV28; cdr3_aa: CASSLNAYEQYF; cdr3_nt: TGTGCCAGCAGTTTAAATGCCTACGAGCAGTACTTC
clone_size: .; d_call: .; j_call: TRBJ1-1; v_call: TRBV4-2; cdr3_aa: CASSQDGFMNTEAFF; cdr3_nt: TGTGCCAGCAGCCAAGATGGTTTCATGAACACTGAAGCTTTCTTT
clone_size: .; d_call: TRBD2; j_call: TRBJ2-3; v_call: TRBV7-9; cdr3_aa: CASSPGGGVGDTQYF; cdr3_nt: TGTGCCAGCAGCCCCGGCGGGGGAGTGGGAGATACGCAGTATTTT
clone_size: few; d_call: .; j_call: TRBJ2-1; v_call: TRBV6-2/TRBV6-3; cdr3_aa: CASRSSYYNEQFF; cdr3_nt: TGTGCCAGCAGGAGTAGTTACTACAATGAGCAGTTCTTC
clone_size: few; d_call: .; j_call: TRBJ2-2; v_call: TRBV4-2; cdr3_aa: CASSPDLVWGSLNTGELFF; cdr3_nt: TGTGCCAGCAGTCCCGACCTAGTGTGGGGGAGTCTTAACACCGGGGAGCTGTTTTTT
clone_size: .; d_call: TRBD2; j_call: TRBJ2-1; v_call: TRBV28; cdr3_aa: CASSFIGGGKSSYNEQFF; cdr3_nt: TGTGCCAGCAGTTTCATCGGGGGGGGCAAAAGCTCCTACAATGAGCAGTTCTTC